The 11 T cell receptor beta chains presented below share a single source sample, sequenced in a study of T cell repertoires in cytomegalovirus infection. Their antigens are not known. TCRdb redid the calling of the reads with MiXCR, one entry per CDR3 protein. The table records about 830,000 distinct CDR3 sequences, 32% of them present only once. Sequenced material: cultured CD8+ T cells from PBMCs, taken from culture after CMV antigen stimulation. The receptors here all came from a human donor in good health (CMV status not recorded). Some clones in this sample may be carry-over from other donors' samples.

This chain connects TRBV5-4 to TRBJ1-2; 11 bases are a match to TRBD1. From germline, CDR1 is SGHNT and CDR2 YYREEE (reference sequence). The junction had 5 bases not matched to a gene; V was cut back by 0 bases and J by 4 bases. This CDR3 region has 16 residues. CDR3 loop: CASSLGRDRGVYGYTF. For the CDR3, the DNA is TGTGCCAGCAGCTTGGGCCGGGACAGGGGGGTCTATGGCTACACCTTC. The entire variable domain, with the rest obtained from reference TRBV5-4 and TRBJ1-2, is as follows: ETGVTQSPTHLIKTRGQQVTLRCSSQSGHNTVSWYQQALGQGPQFIFQYYREEENGRGNFPPRFSGLQFPNYSSELNVNALELDDSALYLCASSLGRDRGVYGYTFGSGTRLTVV.

This clonotype has a handful of counts. The V gene is TRBV25-1, the J gene TRBJ2-7; either TRBD1 or TRBD2 may fit D (6 bases each). V lost 1 base and J lost 2, with 9 bases in between. The CDR3 has 14 residues. Germline CDR1 reads MGHDK; CDR2 reads SYGVNS. CDR3 region: CASSELGGPYEQYF. CDR3 sequence (DNA): TGTGCCAGCAGTGAATTAGGGGGGCCCTACGAGCAGTACTTC.

The CDR3 nucleotides are TGCAGTGCCGAATGGGACACTGAAGCTTTCTTT. Translated, it gives CSAEWDTEAFF. V is TRBV20-1 and J is TRBJ1-1, with D unresolved. Germline assignment: CDR1 DFQATT and CDR2 SNEGSKA (reference sequence). The CDR3 spans 11 residues. V lost 6 bases and J lost 3, with 8 bases in between.

The genes are TRBV6-5 and TRBJ1-5; D gene unclear. The germline V gene has CDR1 MNHEY and CDR2 SVGAGI. V was cut by 2 bases and J by 10 bases, with 12 bases left in between. There are 13 residues in the CDR3. The CDR3 reads CASSYGSTYPQHF. The CDR3 DNA follows: TGTGCCAGCAGTTACGGCAGCACCTATCCCCAGCATTTT.

The chain couples TRBV19 to TRBJ1-6; D is perhaps TRBD1 (5 bases). The CDR3 runs 14 residues. Germline CDR1 is LNHDA and CDR2 is SQIVND (reference sequence). V was shortened by 1 base and J by 6 bases, with 7 bases between the two germline ends. The CDR3 coding sequence is TGTGCCAGTAGTATAGGCGGGGCTAATTCACCCCTCCACTTT. Translating it yields CASSIGGANSPLHF.

The sample holds many counts of this clonotype. The chain employs TRBV7-2 and TRBJ1-5; D gene ambiguous. The germline V gene encodes CDR1 SGHTA and CDR2 FQGNSA. V lost 0 bases and J lost 6, with 6 bases in between. This CDR3 has 13 residues. Here the CDR3 DNA reads TGTGCCAGCAGCTTAGCTGGGATTCAGCCCCAGCATTTT. Translation gives CASSLAGIQPQHF.

The J gene is TRBJ1-1, the V gene TRBV4-1; TRBD1 aligns across 9 bases. Germline CDR1 and CDR2: MGHRA and YSYEKL. After removal of 3 bases from V and 6 bases from J, the junction contained 8 bases not matched to a gene. The CDR3 is made up of 15 amino acids. The CDR3 DNA reads TGCGCCAGCAGCCATCTCGGACAGGGGAAACCTGAAGCTTTCTTT. It translates to CASSHLGQGKPEAFF.

The chain employs TRBV28 and TRBJ1-1; D not certain. Germline values: CDR1 MDHEN, CDR2 SYDVKM. This CDR3 comprises 12 residues. V was clipped by 4 bases and J by 7 bases, with 10 bases between them. The CDR3 loop is CASSSKRVEAFF. As DNA, the CDR3 is TGTGCCAGCAGTTCAAAAAGAGTTGAAGCTTTCTTT.

The rearrangement uses TRBV5-1 and TRBJ1-2, with a weak D call TRBD1 (6 bases). This CDR3 has 13 amino acids. V dropped 9 bases and J dropped 6 bases, with 18 bases sitting between them. The V gene's germline CDR1 is SGHRS and CDR2 YFSETQ. Written as DNA, the CDR3 is TGCGCCACGGAGGGGGATCCGGGGAATGGCTACACCTTC. This encodes CATEGDPGNGYTF. Variable domain in full (rest from reference TRBV5-1 and TRBJ1-2): KAGVTQTPRYLIKTRGQQVTLSCSPISGHRSVSWYQQTPGQGLQFLFEYFSETQRNKGNFPGRFSGRQFSNSRSEMNVSTLELGDSALYLCATEGDPGNGYTFGSGTRLTVV.

The V and J genes are TRBV11-1 and TRBJ2-5, with D perhaps matching TRBD2 (6 bases). This CDR3 has 15 amino acids. Germline V gene lookup returns CDR1 SGHAT and CDR2 FQDESV (reference sequence). Trimming left V 5 bases short and J 5 bases short, with 18 bases between. CDR3 sequence reads: CASSVVEGRGETQYF. The CDR3 nucleotides are TGTGCCAGCAGCGTCGTGGAGGGGCGAGGGGAGACCCAGTACTTC.

A few counts support this clonotype. This chain uses TRBV24-1 with TRBJ2-1, with D hard to call. This CDR3 region has 11 residues. Looked up from germline, CDR1 is KGHDR and CDR2 is SFDVKD. V lost 6 bases to trimming and J lost 5 bases, with 4 bases between them. CDR3 nucleotides: TGTGCCACCAGTCAGGACAATGAGCAGTTCTTC. Amino acids: CATSQDNEQFF.